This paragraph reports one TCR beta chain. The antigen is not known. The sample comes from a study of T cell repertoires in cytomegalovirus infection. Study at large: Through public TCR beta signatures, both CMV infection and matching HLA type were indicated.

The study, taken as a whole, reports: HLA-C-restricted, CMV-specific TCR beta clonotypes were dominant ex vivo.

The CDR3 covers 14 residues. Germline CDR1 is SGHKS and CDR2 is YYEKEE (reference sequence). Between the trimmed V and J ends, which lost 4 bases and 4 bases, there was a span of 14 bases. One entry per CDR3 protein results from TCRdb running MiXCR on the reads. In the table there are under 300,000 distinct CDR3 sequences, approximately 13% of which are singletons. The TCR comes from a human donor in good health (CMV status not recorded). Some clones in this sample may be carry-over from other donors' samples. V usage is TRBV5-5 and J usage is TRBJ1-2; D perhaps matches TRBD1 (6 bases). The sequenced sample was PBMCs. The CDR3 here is CASSRTEAGYGYTF. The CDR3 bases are TGTGCCAGCAGCCGGACAGAGGCTGGCTATGGCTACACCTTC.